The TCR beta chain described here comes from a study of identical twins. TCRdb re-called the 5' RACE reads with MiXCR, one entry per CDR3 protein. This table has roughly 720,000 distinct CDR3 sequences, around a sixth appearing once. Donors were all healthy Caucasians. The germline V gene encodes CDR1 DFQATT and CDR2 SNEGSKA (reference sequence). The ends lost 6 bases at V and 0 bases at J; junction bases unmatched: 10. The CDR3 spans 17 residues. These same records also appear under a second study, on T cells expressing NK-cell markers. That source notes: These clonotypes also led the CD3+CD56-NKG2C+ fraction in a handful of donors.

What was sequenced was PBMCs. The V call is TRBV20-1, the J call TRBJ2-3, with 12 bases lining up with TRBD2. The origin of this receptor is a woman in her late teens or twenties in good health. Here the CDR3 reads CSALTSGGTSSTDTQYF. For the CDR3, the DNA is TGCAGTGCCCTCACTAGCGGGGGGACCTCTAGCACAGATACGCAGTATTTT.